Sequencing of this T cell receptor (beta chain) was carried out in a study of low-dose radiotherapy and immunotherapy resistance in tumors. Trimming stripped 4 bases from V and 0 bases from J, with 4 bases between. The CDR3 has 11 residues. CDR1 is SQVTM, CDR2 ANQGSEA, per germline. In the RACIN dose-escalation trial, donors got nivolumab plus ipilimumab with aspirin, cyclophosphamide and radiotherapy. Primers used for first-strand cDNA, a TRAV- and TRBV-specific set, covered both alpha and beta chains. TCRs underwent around 18 PCR cycles of amplification with a constant-region primer and V-primer adapter. MiXCR, applied by TCRdb to the reads, yields one record per CDR3 protein. The top ten hold about an eighth of the sample, which has around 11,000 distinct CDR3 sequences, approximately 65% seen once. This clonotype appeared once.

This TCR was recovered from a human donor with advanced metastatic prostate, ovarian, gallbladder or colorectal cancer (not recorded which). This table probably holds off-target reads from a library built for another chain. The V and J genes are TRBV29-1 and TRBJ2-7, with D unresolved. The CDR3 is CSVVSSYEQYF. The CDR3 coding sequence is TGCAGCGTTGTGAGCTCCTACGAGCAGTACTTC.